The 8 T cell receptor beta chains given below trace back to one sample, sequenced in a study of CD8+CD57+ T cells in acquired aplastic anemia. All patients picked for sequencing had shown, by flow cytometry, an expansion of CD8+CD57+ cells. Both TCR beta VDJ combination and CDR3 sequence profiling were carried out. Genomic DNA was the template for this profiling. TCRdb reprocessed the reads via MiXCR and lists one record per CDR3 protein. The table records just over 450,000 distinct CDR3 sequences, approximately 32% of them present only once. The source material was sorted CD4+, CD8+, or CD8+CD57+ T cells (not recorded which) from PBMCs. The receptors derive from a human donor with aplastic anemia.

The chain is built from TRBV20-1 and TRBJ2-1, with 7 bases aligning to TRBD1. The CDR3 contains 14 residues. With 0 bases clipped from V and 6 bases from J, the junction kept 5 bases outside the gene matches. The germline V gene encodes CDR1 DFQATT and CDR2 SNEGSKA (reference sequence). The CDR3 region is CSARDPDRANEQFF. CDR3 in DNA: TGCAGTGCTAGAGATCCCGACAGGGCCAATGAGCAGTTCTTC.

The chain links TRBV5-1 to TRBJ2-1, with unresolved D. The CDR3 is 14 residues long. Germline V lookup: CDR1 SGHRS, CDR2 YFSETQ. The V and J ends lost 5 bases and 4 bases respectively, with 13 bases between them. The CDR3 nucleotides read TGCGCCAGCAGATCACAAGTGGAATACAATGAGCAGTTCTTC. Protein product: CASRSQVEYNEQFF. Drawing the rest from reference TRBV5-1 and TRBJ2-1, the complete variable domain is KAGVTQTPRYLIKTRGQQVTLSCSPISGHRSVSWYQQTPGQGLQFLFEYFSETQRNKGNFPGRFSGRQFSNSRSEMNVSTLELGDSALYLCASRSQVEYNEQFFGPGTRLTVL.

The chain couples TRBV6-4 to TRBJ2-3; possible D gene TRBD2, 6 bases. V gave up 2 bases and J gave up 4 bases, with 7 bases separating them. CDR1 and CDR2 (germline): MRHNA, SNTAGT. This CDR3 comprises 13 residues. The CDR3 is CASSDERADTQYF. As DNA, the CDR3 is TGTGCCAGCAGTGACGAGCGGGCAGATACGCAGTATTTT.

The genes are TRBV7-8 and TRBJ2-7; D is perhaps TRBD2 (6 bases). CDR3 length: 13 amino acids. The germline V gene has CDR1 SGHVS and CDR2 FQNEAQ. Trimming pared 5 bases from V and 1 base from J, leaving 9 bases between. The CDR3 region has the DNA TGTGCCAGCAGCAGGGACTGGTCCTACGAGCAGTACTTC. Amino acid sequence: CASSRDWSYEQYF. The whole variable domain, remainder taken from reference TRBV7-8 and TRBJ2-7, is GAGVSQSPRYKVAKRGQDVALRCDPISGHVSLFWYQQALGQGPEFLTYFQNEAQLDKSGLPSDRFFAERPEGSVSTLKIQRTQQEDSAVYLCASSRDWSYEQYFGPGTRLTVT.

This clonotype has ten or more counts. The DNA of the CDR3 is TGCAGCGGGGCCGCGGGATCCGGCTACACCTTC. It specifies CSGAAGSGYTF. The chain employs TRBV20-1 and TRBJ1-2, with D possibly being TRBD1 (5 bases). CDR1 is DFQATT and CDR2 is SNEGSKA in the germline V gene (reference sequence). The CDR3 is 11 amino acids.

This clonotype appeared a single time. No conserved phenylalanine or tryptophan ends this CDR3, so it is likely a read error. The chain combines TRBV30 with TRBJ2-7, with D unresolved. From germline, CDR1 is GTSNPN and CDR2 SVGIG (reference sequence). Trimming took off 0 bases at V and 3 bases at J, with 9 bases between the two ends. There are 13 residues in the CDR3. The CDR3 here is CAWSVGNLYEQYS. In DNA form, the CDR3 reads TGTGCCTGGAGTGTAGGGAACCTCTACGAGCAGTACTCC.

This clonotype was counted at least ten times. The chain has TRBV15 and TRBJ2-7; perhaps D is TRBD1 or TRBD2 (6 bases each). CDR3 length: 15 residues. V was cut by 3 bases and J by 7 bases, with 19 bases left in between. Germline V gives CDR1 LNHNV, CDR2 YYDKDF (reference sequence). Written as DNA, the CDR3 is TGTGCCACCAGCAGGCCCGGCGGAGGGGGTCGGGAGCAGTACTTC. Its translation: CATSRPGGGGREQYF.

The rearrangement joins TRBV20-1 to TRBJ2-3; perhaps TRBD2 as D (6 bases). Germline assignment: CDR1 DFQATT and CDR2 SNEGSKA (reference sequence). V lost 4 bases and J lost 6, with 17 bases in between. This CDR3 region has 14 residues. As DNA, the CDR3 is TGCAGTGCTATACCTCTAGTCCGGGGGGATACGCAGTATTTT. Protein product: CSAIPLVRGDTQYF.